This section outlines one T cell receptor (beta chain) sequence together with its context. It may be a read error: a sequence one base away is much more abundant. Libraries of TCR beta came from iRepertoire HTBI primers plus Arm-PCR of CDR3 regions. One entry per CDR3 protein results from TCRdb running MiXCR on the multiplex PCR reads. This table has some 490,000 distinct CDR3 sequences, approximately 12% appearing once. Time point in this sample: newly diagnosed GD, antithyroid drugs for less than 3 months. PBMCs provided the RNA from which the TCR library was made. These data belong to a study of regulatory T cells in long-lasting Graves disease. These data are also associated with another study on T cells in Graves' hyperthyroidism and ophthalmopathy.

The sequence was obtained from a woman younger than 45 with Graves disease. Sequenced here: peripheral blood mononuclear cells (PBMCs), sampled at new diagnosis, from a patient treated with antithyroid drugs.

CDR3 in amino acids: CSVENITEAFF. CDR3 nucleotides: TGCAGCGTTGAAAATATCACTGAAGCTTTCTTT. V and J are TRBV29-1 and TRBJ1-1, with unresolved D. The CDR3 runs to 11 residues. Germline loops: CDR1 SQVTM, CDR2 ANQGSEA. V was shortened by 2 bases and J by 4 bases, with 5 bases between the two germline ends.